Listed below are T cell receptor beta chains from one sample, sequenced in a study of CD8+CD57+ T cells in acquired aplastic anemia. TCRdb ran MiXCR on the reads and lists one entry per CDR3 protein. This sample has about 160,000 distinct CDR3 sequences, with around 45% found just once. Sequenced material: sorted CD4+, CD8+, or CD8+CD57+ T cells (not recorded which) from PBMCs. These receptors originate from a human donor in good health. The CDR3 runs from the conserved cysteine through the conserved F or W. The order of the fields is D gene, clone size, V gene, J gene, CDR3 DNA, CDR3 protein. D genes are given only for firm matches. Clone size is not always given. Where it is, it says once, few, many or a class for expanded clones.

d_gene: -
abundance: -
v_gene: TRBV11-2
j_gene: TRBJ2-5
CDR3nt: TGTGCCAGCAGAAAAGACAGGTCTGGGGTGGACCAAGAGGCCCAGTACTTC
CDR3aa: CASRKDRSGVDQEAQYF

d_gene: TRBD1
abundance: -
v_gene: TRBV5-4
j_gene: TRBJ1-6
CDR3nt: TGTGCCAGCAGCTTGCAGGGGGCAAGATCACCCCTCCACTTT
CDR3aa: CASSLQGARSPLHF

d_gene: TRBD1
abundance: few
v_gene: TRBV12-3/TRBV12-4
j_gene: TRBJ2-3
CDR3nt: TGTGCCAGCAGTTTACCCCTACAGGGGTTAAGGCCAGATACGCAGTATTTT
CDR3aa: CASSLPLQGLRPDTQYF

d_gene: TRBD1
abundance: many
v_gene: TRBV30
j_gene: TRBJ1-6
CDR3nt: TGTGCCTGGAGCACAGGGGACATCCTCCACTTT
CDR3aa: CAWSTGDILHF

d_gene: TRBD2
abundance: -
v_gene: TRBV7-4
j_gene: TRBJ2-1
CDR3nt: TGTGCCAGCAGGCAGCGGGACCACAATGAGCAGTTCTTC
CDR3aa: CASRQRDHNEQFF

d_gene: -
abundance: -
v_gene: TRBV2
j_gene: TRBJ2-3
CDR3nt: TGTGCCAGCAGTGGTAGAGTCACAGATACGCAGTATTTT
CDR3aa: CASSGRVTDTQYF

d_gene: -
abundance: many
v_gene: TRBV6-5
j_gene: TRBJ1-6
CDR3nt: TGTGCCAGCAGTTCCAACACGAATTCACCCCTCCACTTT
CDR3aa: CASSSNTNSPLHF

d_gene: -
abundance: few
v_gene: TRBV5-6
j_gene: TRBJ2-3
CDR3nt: TGTGCCAGCAGCTTGGCAGGGGAGGAGTATTTT
CDR3aa: CASSLAGEEYF

d_gene: -
abundance: many
v_gene: TRBV11-2
j_gene: TRBJ2-3
CDR3nt: TGTGCCAGCAGCCCCCGTCGAGCGGACACAGATACGCAGTATTTT
CDR3aa: CASSPRRADTDTQYF

d_gene: -
abundance: many
v_gene: TRBV4-1
j_gene: TRBJ1-2
CDR3nt: TGCGCCAGCAGCCAACTGGGAATATATGGCTACACCTTC
CDR3aa: CASSQLGIYGYTF

d_gene: TRBD1
abundance: -
v_gene: TRBV15
j_gene: TRBJ1-5
CDR3nt: TGTGCCACCAGCGAGGGGGCGGTAAGTCAGCCCCAGCATTTT
CDR3aa: CATSEGAVSQPQHF

d_gene: -
abundance: -
v_gene: TRBV15
j_gene: TRBJ2-2
CDR3nt: TGTGCCACCAGCAGAGTTCAGGGGGGGACCGGGGAGCTGTTTTTT
CDR3aa: CATSRVQGGTGELFF

d_gene: -
abundance: few
v_gene: TRBV5-1
j_gene: TRBJ1-6
CDR3nt: TGCGCCAGCAGCCTCGACGCCTATGTCTCACCCCTCCACTTT
CDR3aa: CASSLDAYVSPLHF

d_gene: TRBD1
abundance: once
v_gene: TRBV19
j_gene: TRBJ1-2
CDR3nt: TGTGCCAGTAGTGTAATAAGGACAGGGGGGAACTATGGCTACACCTTC
CDR3aa: CASSVIRTGGNYGYTF

d_gene: TRBD2
abundance: -
v_gene: TRBV9
j_gene: TRBJ2-2
CDR3nt: TGTGCCAGCAGCGTAGCGGGAGGGCCCCCCGGGGAGCTGTTTTTT
CDR3aa: CASSVAGGPPGELFF

d_gene: -
abundance: many
v_gene: TRBV12-3/TRBV12-4
j_gene: TRBJ2-7
CDR3nt: TGTGCCAGCAGTCGATCCGGGGTCTTATCCTACGAGCAGTACTTC
CDR3aa: CASSRSGVLSYEQYF

d_gene: -
abundance: many
v_gene: TRBV5-8
j_gene: TRBJ1-1
CDR3nt: TGTGCCAGCAGCCTCGTGGGGAGCTTAGCCCGAGCTTTCTTT
CDR3aa: CASSLVGSLARAFF

d_gene: -
abundance: -
v_gene: TRBV11-1
j_gene: TRBJ2-7
CDR3nt: TGTGCCAGCAGCCCTGAGGGAGGTATACGGACCTACGAGCAGTACTTC
CDR3aa: CASSPEGGIRTYEQYF

d_gene: TRBD1
abundance: -
v_gene: TRBV5-5
j_gene: TRBJ1-1
CDR3nt: TGTGCCAGCAGCTTTACCGGGACAGTGAACACTGAAGCTTTCTTT
CDR3aa: CASSFTGTVNTEAFF

d_gene: -
abundance: many
v_gene: TRBV19
j_gene: TRBJ2-3
CDR3nt: TGTGCCAGTAGTCCCGGGCGGGCAGATACGCAGTATTTT
CDR3aa: CASSPGRADTQYF

d_gene: -
abundance: -
v_gene: TRBV19
j_gene: TRBJ2-5
CDR3nt: TGTGCCAGTAGTATTAGCAGACAAGAGACCCAGTACTTC
CDR3aa: CASSISRQETQYF

d_gene: TRBD1
abundance: -
v_gene: TRBV6-1
j_gene: TRBJ2-6
CDR3nt: TGTGCCAGCAGACGACAGGGGGCTTTCGGCTCTGGGGCCAACGTCCTGACTTTC
CDR3aa: CASRRQGAFGSGANVLTF

d_gene: -
abundance: -
v_gene: TRBV24-1
j_gene: TRBJ2-1
CDR3nt: TGTGCCACTGAGGACTATCTTTACAATGAGCAGTTCTTC
CDR3aa: CATEDYLYNEQFF

d_gene: -
abundance: many
v_gene: TRBV5-6
j_gene: TRBJ1-1
CDR3nt: TGTGCCAGCAGCTTGGTACGGTGGGTCACTGAAGCTTTCTTT
CDR3aa: CASSLVRWVTEAFF

d_gene: -
abundance: many
v_gene: TRBV5-5
j_gene: TRBJ1-5
CDR3nt: TGTGCCAGCACCCCCCGGGCGGATAGCAATCAGCCCCAGCATTTT
CDR3aa: CASTPRADSNQPQHF

d_gene: -
abundance: few
v_gene: TRBV7-6
j_gene: TRBJ1-3
CDR3nt: TGTGCCAGCAGCTTAGCGGACCGAAACACCATATATTTT
CDR3aa: CASSLADRNTIYF

d_gene: TRBD1
abundance: many
v_gene: TRBV12-3/TRBV12-4
j_gene: TRBJ1-5
CDR3nt: TGTGCCAGCAGTCATCCTGGGACAGGGGGAAATCAGCCCCAGCATTTT
CDR3aa: CASSHPGTGGNQPQHF

d_gene: -
abundance: once
v_gene: TRBV20-1
j_gene: TRBJ2-1
CDR3nt: TGCAGTGCTAGAAGGACTGACTTGGGGGAGCAGTTCTTC
CDR3aa: CSARRTDLGEQFF

d_gene: -
abundance: many
v_gene: TRBV5-6
j_gene: TRBJ2-7
CDR3nt: TGTGCCAGCAGCGTCTGGGACTACGAGCAGTACTTC
CDR3aa: CASSVWDYEQYF

d_gene: -
abundance: -
v_gene: TRBV7-9
j_gene: TRBJ2-7
CDR3nt: TGTGCCAGTGGACAGTTGGGTCACAACGAGCAGTACTTC
CDR3aa: CASGQLGHNEQYF

d_gene: TRBD2
abundance: -
v_gene: TRBV10-3
j_gene: TRBJ2-7
CDR3nt: TGTGCCATGTCTTCATCCCAAGCGGGGGGCGCCTACGAGCAGTACTTC
CDR3aa: CAMSSSQAGGAYEQYF

d_gene: -
abundance: few
v_gene: TRBV10-3
j_gene: TRBJ1-1
CDR3nt: TGTGCCATCAGTGGGGCAGGTACACGCGATGCTTTCTTT
CDR3aa: CAISGAGTRDAFF

d_gene: -
abundance: many
v_gene: TRBV18
j_gene: TRBJ1-6
CDR3nt: TGTGCCAGCTCCCCCTGGCAGTCACCCCTCCACTTT
CDR3aa: CASSPWQSPLHF

d_gene: -
abundance: many
v_gene: TRBV7-8
j_gene: TRBJ2-7
CDR3nt: TGTGCCAGCAGCTTAGCGGGGGGCTACGAGCAGTACTTC
CDR3aa: CASSLAGGYEQYF

d_gene: TRBD2
abundance: many
v_gene: TRBV20-1
j_gene: TRBJ2-2
CDR3nt: TGCAGTGCTATCCTCGGGACTAGCGCCGGGGAGCTGTTTTTT
CDR3aa: CSAILGTSAGELFF

d_gene: TRBD1
abundance: -
v_gene: TRBV24-1
j_gene: TRBJ2-3
CDR3nt: TGTGCCACCGAAGGACAGGGCACAGATACGCGGTATTTT
CDR3aa: CATEGQGTDTRYF

d_gene: TRBD1
abundance: many
v_gene: TRBV5-4
j_gene: TRBJ1-2
CDR3nt: TGTGCCAGCAGCACTCGACAGGGGAACTATGGCTACACCTTC
CDR3aa: CASSTRQGNYGYTF

d_gene: -
abundance: few
v_gene: TRBV7-3
j_gene: TRBJ2-5
CDR3nt: TGTGCCAGCAGCTTAACAGCGGGAGAGACCCAGTACTTC
CDR3aa: CASSLTAGETQYF

d_gene: TRBD1
abundance: few
v_gene: TRBV24-1
j_gene: TRBJ2-7
CDR3nt: TGTGCCACCGGACGACAGGGGACCTACGAGCAGTACTTC
CDR3aa: CATGRQGTYEQYF

d_gene: -
abundance: -
v_gene: TRBV15
j_gene: TRBJ1-2
CDR3nt: TGTGCCACCAGCAGCAGCAGCCTGGGACACGTCTATGGCTACACCTTC
CDR3aa: CATSSSSLGHVYGYTF

d_gene: -
abundance: few
v_gene: TRBV28
j_gene: TRBJ1-6
CDR3nt: TGTGCCATTCCAAACGGGGTTGGGAATTCACCCCTCCACTTT
CDR3aa: CAIPNGVGNSPLHF

d_gene: TRBD1
abundance: many
v_gene: TRBV2
j_gene: TRBJ2-5
CDR3nt: TGTGCCAGCAGTGAAGCAATCATAGGGACAGGGCCCCAAGAGACCCAGTACTTC
CDR3aa: CASSEAIIGTGPQETQYF

d_gene: TRBD1
abundance: -
v_gene: TRBV29-1
j_gene: TRBJ1-5
CDR3nt: TGCAGCGTTGCATGGACAGGGGGTAATCAGCCCCAGCATTTT
CDR3aa: CSVAWTGGNQPQHF

d_gene: -
abundance: -
v_gene: TRBV10-3
j_gene: TRBJ1-4
CDR3nt: TGTGCCAGCAGTGAGGGGGGGGCCGGTGAAAAACTGTTTTTT
CDR3aa: CASSEGGAGEKLFF

d_gene: TRBD2
abundance: -
v_gene: TRBV2
j_gene: TRBJ2-7
CDR3nt: TGTGCCAGCAGTGTAGCGGGGGGAAAATACGAGCAGTACTTC
CDR3aa: CASSVAGGKYEQYF

d_gene: -
abundance: -
v_gene: TRBV19
j_gene: TRBJ2-7
CDR3nt: TGTGCCAGTAGTACCTTTCACCTTGGACAGCACGAGCAGTACTTC
CDR3aa: CASSTFHLGQHEQYF

d_gene: TRBD2
abundance: -
v_gene: TRBV2
j_gene: TRBJ2-7
CDR3nt: TGTGCTTGGACTAGCGGGAGCGAAGCCTACGAGCAGTACTTC
CDR3aa: CAWTSGSEAYEQYF

d_gene: TRBD2
abundance: -
v_gene: TRBV6-5
j_gene: TRBJ2-7
CDR3nt: TGTGCCAGCAGTTACTATCCTACTAGCGACGAGCAGTACTTC
CDR3aa: CASSYYPTSDEQYF

d_gene: -
abundance: -
v_gene: TRBV7-2
j_gene: TRBJ2-7
CDR3nt: TGTGCCAGCAGCTTACATAGGGGTTCCTACGAGCAGTACTTC
CDR3aa: CASSLHRGSYEQYF

d_gene: TRBD1
abundance: -
v_gene: TRBV19
j_gene: TRBJ1-2
CDR3nt: TGTGCCAGCTGGACAGGGGGCACCTATGGCTACACCTTC
CDR3aa: CASWTGGTYGYTF

d_gene: TRBD1
abundance: many
v_gene: TRBV19
j_gene: TRBJ1-5
CDR3nt: TGTGCCAGTAGTATTACGGGACAGGGATGGGTCGATCAGCCCCAGCATTTT
CDR3aa: CASSITGQGWVDQPQHF

d_gene: TRBD2
abundance: many
v_gene: TRBV4-3
j_gene: TRBJ2-5
CDR3nt: TGCGCCAGCAGCCCCAGGACTAGCGGGACCCAGTACTTC
CDR3aa: CASSPRTSGTQYF

d_gene: TRBD1
abundance: many
v_gene: TRBV11-2
j_gene: TRBJ2-7
CDR3nt: TGTGCCAGCAGCTTAGATATAACCCGGCAGGGGGCTTACGAGCAGTACTTC
CDR3aa: CASSLDITRQGAYEQYF

d_gene: -
abundance: -
v_gene: TRBV6-2/TRBV6-3
j_gene: TRBJ1-1
CDR3nt: TGTGCCAGCAGTTACATTTCCCGCAGATTGAACACTGAAGCTTTCTTT
CDR3aa: CASSYISRRLNTEAFF

d_gene: TRBD1
abundance: once
v_gene: TRBV29-1
j_gene: TRBJ2-5
CDR3nt: TGCAGCGACAGACAGGGGTCAGAGACCCAGTACTTC
CDR3aa: CSDRQGSETQYF